What follows is one T cell receptor (beta chain) and its context. In the authors' methods: How many nucleated cells were present was estimated from reference gene primer amplification. Clones were sequenced by immunoSEQ multiplex PCR, and TCRdb holds only the in-frame ones, with some missing. The V and J calls and clone size come from that table; D and trimming were worked out from the DNA. Of about 130,000 clones in the sample, 65% to 90% are singletons; the top ten hold around 27%. The data belong to a study of blood T cell repertoires in COVID-19. Study background: The samples span acute and convalescent COVID-19 from the United States, Italy and Spain. From T cells, B-cell-depleted T cells, or PBMCs came the material, which was cDNA or gDNA.

Germline V gives CDR1 SNHLY, CDR2 FYNNEI. The CDR3 spans 13 residues. Trimming pared 6 bases from V and 6 bases from J, leaving 13 bases between. The TCR originated in a woman older than 75 with acute or convalescent COVID-19. The chain employs TRBV2 and TRBJ2-3, with D unresolved. Sequenced: peripheral blood. Written as DNA, the CDR3 is TGTGCCAGCAGCCGCGAATCCGTGGATACGCAGTATTTT. The encoded protein is CASSRESVDTQYF.